Described below is a single T cell receptor beta chain sequence and its context. Researchers tagged individual cDNA molecules with unique molecular identifiers. TCRdb independently ran MiXCR on the 5' RACE reads; one entry per CDR3 protein. The top ten hold approximately 7% of the sample, which has 15,000 to 20,000 distinct CDR3 sequences, about 5.5% seen once. The V gene's germline CDR1 is DFQATT and CDR2 SNEGSKA (reference sequence). The CDR3 contains 18 residues. Deletions cut 0 bases from V and 5 bases from J, with 24 bases between. The entry originates in a study of early T cells in non-severe SARS-CoV-2 infection. The wider study: Bulk RNA isolated from unsorted whole blood underwent sequencing; chains were not paired.

Sequencing used whole blood. The receptor was isolated from an adult who was a healthcare worker with PCR-confirmed SARS-CoV-2 infection or an uninfected control (not recorded which). The gene calls are TRBV20-1 and TRBJ2-3, with D perhaps given as TRBD1 or TRBD2 (5 bases each). In DNA, the CDR3 is TGCAGTGCTAGAGATTCGGGACGAAATAGAGCGCTCGGAGATACGCAGTATTTT. Its translation: CSARDSGRNRALGDTQYF.